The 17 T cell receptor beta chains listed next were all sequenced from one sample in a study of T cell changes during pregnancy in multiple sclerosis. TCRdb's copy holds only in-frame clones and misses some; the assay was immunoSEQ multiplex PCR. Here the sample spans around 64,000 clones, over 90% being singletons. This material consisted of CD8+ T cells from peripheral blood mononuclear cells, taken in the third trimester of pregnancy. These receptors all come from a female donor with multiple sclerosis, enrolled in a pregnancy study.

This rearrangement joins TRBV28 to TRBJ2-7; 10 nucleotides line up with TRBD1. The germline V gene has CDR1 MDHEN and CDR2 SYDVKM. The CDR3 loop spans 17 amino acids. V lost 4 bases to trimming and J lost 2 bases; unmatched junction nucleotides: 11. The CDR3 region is CASSYPGDGTGAYEQYF. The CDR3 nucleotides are TGTGCCAGCAGTTACCCGGGCGATGGGACAGGGGCCTACGAGCAGTACTTC.

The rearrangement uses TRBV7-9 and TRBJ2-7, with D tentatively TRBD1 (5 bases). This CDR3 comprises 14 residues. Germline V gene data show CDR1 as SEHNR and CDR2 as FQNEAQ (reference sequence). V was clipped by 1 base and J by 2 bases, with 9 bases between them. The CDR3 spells CASSLVDRAYEQYF. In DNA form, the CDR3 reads TGTGCCAGCAGCTTAGTCGACAGAGCCTACGAGCAGTACTTC. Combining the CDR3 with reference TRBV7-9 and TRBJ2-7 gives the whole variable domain DTGVSQNPRHKITKRGQNVTFRCDPISEHNRLYWYRQTLGQGPEFLTYFQNEAQLEKSRLLSDRFSAERPKGSFSTLEIQRTEQGDSAMYLCASSLVDRAYEQYFGPGTRLTVT.

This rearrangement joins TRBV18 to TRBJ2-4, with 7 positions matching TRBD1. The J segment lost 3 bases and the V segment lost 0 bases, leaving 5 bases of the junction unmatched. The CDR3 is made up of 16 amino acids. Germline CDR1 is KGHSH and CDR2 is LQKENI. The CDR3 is CASSPPRGLSKNIQYF. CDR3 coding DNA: TGTGCCAGCTCACCACCTAGGGGGCTTAGCAAAAACATTCAGTACTTC.

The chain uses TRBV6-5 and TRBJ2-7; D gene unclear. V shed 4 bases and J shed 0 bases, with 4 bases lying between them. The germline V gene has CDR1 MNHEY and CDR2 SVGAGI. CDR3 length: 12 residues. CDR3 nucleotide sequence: TGTGCCAGCAGTTCGTACTCCTACGAGCAGTACTTC. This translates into CASSSYSYEQYF.

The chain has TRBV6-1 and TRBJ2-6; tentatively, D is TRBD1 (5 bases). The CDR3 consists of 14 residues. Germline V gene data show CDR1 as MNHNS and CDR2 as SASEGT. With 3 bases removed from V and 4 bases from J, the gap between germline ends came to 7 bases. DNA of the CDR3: TGTGCCAGCAGTGAGGGGCGAGGGGCCAACGTCCTGACTTTC. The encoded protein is CASSEGRGANVLTF.

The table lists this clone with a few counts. The CDR3 here is CASSVGTGGGYGYTF. Written as DNA, the CDR3 is TGTGCCAGCAGTGTCGGGACAGGTGGAGGGTATGGCTACACCTTC. This sequence joins TRBV28 and TRBJ1-2, with 8 bases lining up with TRBD1. The V gene's germline CDR1 is MDHEN and CDR2 SYDVKM. The CDR3 extends over 15 amino acids. V trimming: 5 bases; J trimming: 5 bases; junction bases outside the gene matches: 10.

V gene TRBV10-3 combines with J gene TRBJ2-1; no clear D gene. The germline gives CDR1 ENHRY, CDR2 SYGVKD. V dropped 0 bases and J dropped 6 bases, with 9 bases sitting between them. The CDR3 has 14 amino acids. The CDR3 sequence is CAISESGVINEQFF. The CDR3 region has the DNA TGTGCCATCAGTGAGTCAGGAGTAATCAATGAGCAGTTCTTC.

CDR3 DNA sequence: TGTGCCAGCGGAACCTCCAGACTAGCACCCTACGAGCAGTACTTC. It specifies CASGTSRLAPYEQYF. The gene calls are TRBV6-1 and TRBJ2-7, with 7 bases identical to TRBD2. The CDR3 totals 15 residues. Germline V gene lookup returns CDR1 MNHNS and CDR2 SASEGT. J lost 2 bases, V lost 8 bases, and 12 bases had no gene match.

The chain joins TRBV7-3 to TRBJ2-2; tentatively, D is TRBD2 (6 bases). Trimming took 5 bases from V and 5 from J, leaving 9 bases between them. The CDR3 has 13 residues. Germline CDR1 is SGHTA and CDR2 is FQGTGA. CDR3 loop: CASSVGTTGELFF. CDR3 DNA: TGTGCCAGCAGCGTCGGGACTACCGGGGAGCTGTTTTTT. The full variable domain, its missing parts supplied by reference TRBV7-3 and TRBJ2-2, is GAGVSQTPSNKVTEKGKYVELRCDPISGHTALYWYRQSLGQGPEFLIYFQGTGAADDSGLPNDRFFAVRPEGSVSTLKIQRTERGDSAVYLCASSVGTTGELFFGEGSRLTVL.

The chain's CDR3 is CASSSRQGSAGNTIYF. CDR3 nucleotides: TGCGCCAGCAGCTCAAGACAGGGGAGTGCTGGAAACACCATATATTTT. V usage is TRBV5-1 and J usage is TRBJ1-3; 8 bases fit TRBD1. CDR1 and CDR2 from the germline V gene are SGHRS and YFSETQ. This CDR3 is 16 amino acids long. The V and J ends lost 3 bases and 2 bases, in that order; junction bases with no gene match: 7.

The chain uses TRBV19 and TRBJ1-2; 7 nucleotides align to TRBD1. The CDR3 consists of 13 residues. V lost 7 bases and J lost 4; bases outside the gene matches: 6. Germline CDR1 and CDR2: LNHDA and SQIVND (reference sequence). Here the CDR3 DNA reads TGTGCCAGTAAGCTGACAGGGACCTATGGCTACACCTTC. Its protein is CASKLTGTYGYTF.

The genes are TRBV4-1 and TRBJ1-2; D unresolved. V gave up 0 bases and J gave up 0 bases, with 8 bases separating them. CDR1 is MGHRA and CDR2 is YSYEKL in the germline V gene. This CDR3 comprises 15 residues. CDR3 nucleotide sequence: TGCGCCAGCAGCCAAGAAACAGTCCCTAACTATGGCTACACCTTC. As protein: CASSQETVPNYGYTF.

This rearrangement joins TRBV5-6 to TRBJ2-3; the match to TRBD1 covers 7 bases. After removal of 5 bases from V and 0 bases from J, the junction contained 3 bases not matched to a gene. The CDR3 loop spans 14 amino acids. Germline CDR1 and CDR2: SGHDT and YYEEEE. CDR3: CASRTTGSTDTQYF. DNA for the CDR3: TGTGCCAGCAGAACGACAGGGAGCACAGATACGCAGTATTTT.

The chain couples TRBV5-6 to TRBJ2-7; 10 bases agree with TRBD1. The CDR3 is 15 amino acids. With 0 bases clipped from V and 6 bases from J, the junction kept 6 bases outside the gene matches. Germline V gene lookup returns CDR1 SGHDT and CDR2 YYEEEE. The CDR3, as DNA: TGTGCCAGCAGCTTGGGGGACAGGGGCCTGAGCGAGCAGTACTTC. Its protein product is CASSLGDRGLSEQYF.

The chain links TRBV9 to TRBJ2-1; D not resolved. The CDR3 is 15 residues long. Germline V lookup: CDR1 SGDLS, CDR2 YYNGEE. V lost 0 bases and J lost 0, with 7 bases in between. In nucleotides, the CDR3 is TGTGCCAGCAGCGTAGACACAAGCTCCTACAATGAGCAGTTCTTC. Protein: CASSVDTSSYNEQFF. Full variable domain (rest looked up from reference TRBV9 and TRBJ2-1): DSGVTQTPKHLITATGQRVTLRCSPRSGDLSVYWYQQSLDQGLQFLIQYYNGEERAKGNILERFSAQQFPDLHSELNLSSLELGDSALYFCASSVDTSSYNEQFFGPGTRLTVL.

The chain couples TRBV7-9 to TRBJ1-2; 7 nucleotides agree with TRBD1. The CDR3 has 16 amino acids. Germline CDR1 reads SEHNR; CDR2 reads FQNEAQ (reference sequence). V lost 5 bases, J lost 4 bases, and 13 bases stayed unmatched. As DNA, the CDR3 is TGTGCCAGCAGCCCCATTATAGGGACAGTAGGCTATGGCTACACCTTC. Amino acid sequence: CASSPIIGTVGYGYTF.

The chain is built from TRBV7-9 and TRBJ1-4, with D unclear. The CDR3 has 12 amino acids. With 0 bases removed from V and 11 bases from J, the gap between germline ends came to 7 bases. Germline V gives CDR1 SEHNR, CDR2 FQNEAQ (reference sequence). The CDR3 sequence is CASSLAEGKLFF. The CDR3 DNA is TGTGCCAGCAGCTTAGCAGAGGGTAAACTGTTTTTT.